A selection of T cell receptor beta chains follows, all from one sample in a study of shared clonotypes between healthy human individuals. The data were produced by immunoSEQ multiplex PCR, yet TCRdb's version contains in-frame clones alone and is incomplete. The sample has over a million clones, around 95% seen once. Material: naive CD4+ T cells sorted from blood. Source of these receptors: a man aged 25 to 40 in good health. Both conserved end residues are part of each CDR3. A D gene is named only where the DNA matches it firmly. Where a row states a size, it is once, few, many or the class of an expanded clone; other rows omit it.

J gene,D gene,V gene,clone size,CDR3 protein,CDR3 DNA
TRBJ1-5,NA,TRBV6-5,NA,CASSETGNDQPQHF,TGTGCCAGCAGTGAGACGGGAAATGATCAGCCCCAGCATTTT
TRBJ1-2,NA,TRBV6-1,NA,CASSEDRISNYGYTF,TGTGCCAGCAGTGAAGATCGGATTTCGAACTATGGCTACACCTTC
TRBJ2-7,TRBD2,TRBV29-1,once,CSVTTGTSGSRYEQYF,TGCAGCGTTACTACCGGGACTAGCGGGAGTCGGTACGAGCAGTACTTC
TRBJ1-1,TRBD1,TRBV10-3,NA,CATTGTGGSEAFF,TGTGCCACCACCGGGACAGGGGGCTCTGAAGCTTTCTTT
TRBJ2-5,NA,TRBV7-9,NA,CASSYSGETQYF,TGTGCCAGCAGCTACAGTGGGGAGACCCAGTACTTC
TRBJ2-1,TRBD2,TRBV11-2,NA,CASSWEDIRGDNEQFF,TGTGCCAGCAGCTGGGAGGACATTCGGGGGGACAATGAGCAGTTCTTC
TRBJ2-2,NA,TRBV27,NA,CASSLPAGELFF,TGTGCCAGCAGTCTCCCCGCCGGGGAGCTGTTTTTT
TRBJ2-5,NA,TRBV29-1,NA,CSVSVTLSQETQYF,TGCAGCGTTTCTGTGACCCTATCCCAAGAGACCCAGTACTTC
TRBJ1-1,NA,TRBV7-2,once,CASSATQGAMNTEAFF,TGTGCCAGCAGCGCTACTCAAGGGGCCATGAACACTGAAGCTTTCTTT
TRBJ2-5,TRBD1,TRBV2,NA,CASSGTGDWETQYF,TGTGCCAGCAGTGGGACAGGGGATTGGGAGACCCAGTACTTC
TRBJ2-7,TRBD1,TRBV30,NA,CAWSAPDRVTYEQYF,TGTGCCTGGAGTGCCCCAGACAGGGTGACCTACGAGCAGTACTTC
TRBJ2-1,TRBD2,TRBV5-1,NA,CASSFPSGSYNEQFF,TGCGCCAGCAGCTTTCCTAGCGGGAGCTACAATGAGCAGTTCTTC
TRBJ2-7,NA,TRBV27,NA,CASSLVSGAGEQYF,TGTGCCAGCAGTTTGGTATCGGGGGCTGGGGAGCAGTACTTC
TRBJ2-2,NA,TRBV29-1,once,CSVEHPSRVTGELFF,TGCAGCGTTGAACATCCCTCCAGGGTAACCGGGGAGCTGTTTTTT
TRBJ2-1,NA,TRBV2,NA,CASSELGPYNEQFF,TGTGCCAGCAGTGAATTGGGGCCCTACAATGAGCAGTTCTTC
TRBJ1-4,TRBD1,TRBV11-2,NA,CASSLVDRGLLNEKLFF,TGTGCCAGCAGCTTAGTGGACAGGGGGCTACTTAATGAAAAACTGTTTTTT
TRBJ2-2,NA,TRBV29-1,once,CSVTGPGGTGELFF,TGCAGCGTGACCGGGCCCGGCGGCACCGGGGAGCTGTTTTTT
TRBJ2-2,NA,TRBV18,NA,CASSPLRDTGELFF,TGTGCCAGCTCACCTCTGAGAGACACCGGGGAGCTGTTTTTT
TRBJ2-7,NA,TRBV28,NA,CASSLSVVRAPSYEQYF,TGTGCCAGCAGTTTAAGTGTTGTCAGGGCACCCTCCTACGAGCAGTACTTC
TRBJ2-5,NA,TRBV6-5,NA,CASSLDFHQETQYF,TGTGCCAGCAGTTTGGATTTTCATCAAGAGACCCAGTACTTC
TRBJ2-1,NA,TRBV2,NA,CASSVGTYNEQFF,TGTGCCAGCAGTGTAGGGACTTACAATGAGCAGTTCTTC
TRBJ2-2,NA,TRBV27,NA,CASSLGTMNTGELFF,TGTGCCAGCAGTTTAGGGACCATGAACACCGGGGAGCTGTTTTTT
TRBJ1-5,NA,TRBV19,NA,CASISLRGGSNQPQHF,TGTGCCAGTATCTCCCTCCGGGGCGGTAGCAATCAGCCCCAGCATTTT
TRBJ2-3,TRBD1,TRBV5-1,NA,CASSPYKQGATDTQYF,TGCGCCAGCAGCCCGTATAAGCAGGGGGCAACAGATACGCAGTATTTT
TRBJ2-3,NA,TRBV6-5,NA,CASSSNRATDTQYF,TGTGCCAGCAGTTCAAACAGGGCAACAGATACGCAGTATTTT
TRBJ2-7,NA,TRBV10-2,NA,CASSESGTPLREQYF,TGCGCCAGCAGTGAGTCGGGGACTCCTTTACGAGAGCAGTACTTC
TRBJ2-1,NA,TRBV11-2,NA,CASSLEASSYNEQFF,TGTGCCAGCAGCTTAGAAGCGAGCTCCTACAATGAGCAGTTCTTC
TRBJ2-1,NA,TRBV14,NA,CASSRALNRFGDNEQFF,TGTGCCAGCAGCAGGGCCCTTAACAGATTCGGTGACAATGAGCAGTTCTTC
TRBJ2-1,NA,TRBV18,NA,CASSPSSGGVYNEQFF,TGTGCCAGCTCACCCTCCTCTGGTGGGGTCTACAATGAGCAGTTCTTC
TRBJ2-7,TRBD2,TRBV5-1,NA,CASSSLAGDSYEQYF,TGCGCCAGCAGCTCACTAGCGGGAGATTCCTACGAGCAGTACTTC
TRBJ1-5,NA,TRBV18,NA,CASSQIPPDSNQPQHF,TGTGCCAGCTCACAGATCCCCCCTGATAGCAATCAGCCCCAGCATTTT
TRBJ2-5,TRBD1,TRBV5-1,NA,CASSFAGTGDQETQYF,TGCGCCAGCAGCTTCGCCGGGACAGGAGACCAAGAGACCCAGTACTTC
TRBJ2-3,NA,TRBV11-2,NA,CASSPLRDTQYF,TGTGCCAGCAGCCCCTTAAGAGATACGCAGTATTTT
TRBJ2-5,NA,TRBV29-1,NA,CRNWVTQETQYF,TGCAGGAATTGGGTCACGCAAGAGACCCAGTACTTC
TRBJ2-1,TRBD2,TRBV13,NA,CASSLIVTSGYNEQFF,TGTGCCAGCAGCTTAATTGTGACTAGCGGTTACAATGAGCAGTTCTTC
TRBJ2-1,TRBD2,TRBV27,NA,CASSSQLAGGLESEQFF,TGTGCCAGCAGTTCACAATTAGCGGGAGGGCTTGAGTCTGAGCAGTTCTTC
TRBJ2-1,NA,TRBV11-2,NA,CASSLQGLGSYNEQFF,TGTGCCAGCAGCTTACAGGGGCTCGGCTCCTACAATGAGCAGTTCTTC
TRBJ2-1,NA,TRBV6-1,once,CASSEAVRATRNEQFF,TGTGCCAGCAGTGAAGCAGTGAGAGCCACGAGGAATGAGCAGTTCTTC